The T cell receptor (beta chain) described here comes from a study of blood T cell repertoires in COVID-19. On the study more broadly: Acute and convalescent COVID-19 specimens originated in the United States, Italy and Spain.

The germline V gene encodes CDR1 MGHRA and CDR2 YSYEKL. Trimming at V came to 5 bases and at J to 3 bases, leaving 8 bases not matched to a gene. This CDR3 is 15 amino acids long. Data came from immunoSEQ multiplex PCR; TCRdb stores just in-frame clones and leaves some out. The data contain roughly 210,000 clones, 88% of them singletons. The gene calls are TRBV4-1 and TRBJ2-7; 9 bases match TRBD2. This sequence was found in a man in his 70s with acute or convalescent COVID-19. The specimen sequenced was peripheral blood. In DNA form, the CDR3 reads TGCGCCAGCAGCGTCGCGGGGGGGGGAGGCTACGAGCAGTACTTC. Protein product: CASSVAGGGGYEQYF.